The text below deals with one T cell receptor beta chain. Its antigen specificity is not known. No qualities accompany the bases; no much larger clone lies one base away. In total, roughly 670 healthy bone marrow donors made up the cohort. Cohort members were all nominally healthy when sampled, although unrecorded immune exposures were likely present. The donor tested CMV seronegative, placing the donor among the roughly 350 seronegative members of the cohort. A peripheral blood sample was provided by each donor, and peripheral blood mononuclear cells were used for TCR beta sequencing. The Qiagen DNeasy Blood Extraction Kit was used to extract genomic DNA from the blood cell samples. From the cysteine through the phenylalanine, the CDR3 covers 15 amino acids. CDR3 DNA is the only sequence kept; it has 45 bases, read in frame from the first base. V gives up 3 bases and J gives up 5 bases, and the segment between their germline ends measures 13 bases. For CDR1 and CDR2, the germline V gene (reference sequence) lists LNHDA and SQIVND.

To prepare the library, the immunoSEQ multiplex PCR assay was applied. The multiplex PCR relied on a mix of 60 forward primers for TCR Vbeta segments and 13 reverse primers for TCR Jbeta segments. Amplification of the CDR3 region of rearranged TCR beta genes was performed with a multiplex PCR assay on genomic DNA. Amplified TCR beta libraries were sequenced as 87-base-pair reads on the Illumina HiSeq System. In the source study's methods: A later analysis counted tens of millions of unique TCR beta chains across the 670 or so repertoires, and 10 million to 12 million of these chains were shared by at least two donors. A nearest-neighbor algorithm error-corrected the raw reads and collapsed the reads into unique sequences, merging closely related sequences to remove PCR and sequencing errors. Alignment of CDR3 sequences to IMGT reference sequences was used to assign V, D and J gene segments. For a sequence to be retained, a match of at least six nucleotides was required to both a V gene segment and a J gene segment. Rearrangements were classified as productive when the CDR3 lacked stop codons and remained in frame with V and J, and all other rearrangements were classified as non-productive. CDR3 was defined by IMGT convention, running from the second conserved V-encoded cysteine to the conserved J-encoded phenylalanine. The earlier analysis of fewer than 700 of the donors excluded sequences that lacked an unambiguous match to a single V gene segment. In an earlier analysis of some 590 of the donors, a V segment was called functional when productive rearrangements were above 56.7%, and segregating when the standard deviation between donors exceeded 5%. A statistical classification framework was developed to diagnose cytomegalovirus status using the catalog of TCR beta chain sequences. V and J gene assignment, in a later analysis, came from comparing TCR nucleotide sequences with IMGT/GENE-DB human TR gene sequences. A later analysis assigned CDR3 sequences and most-parsimonious VDJ recombination scenarios with the TCRdist pipeline. In a later analysis, each TCR beta chain was defined by its CDR3 amino acid sequence together with its V-gene family, and reads lacking a unique V-gene family were excluded. In a later analysis, fewer than 650 highly shared, low-generation-probability nucleotide sequences were removed to address suspected cross-contamination and a sequencing artifact. A later analysis calculated a clonal expansion index for each public chain from normalized within-repertoire ranks of inferred template counts. In a later analysis, generation probabilities were computed with a VDJ recombination model fitted to out-of-frame rearrangements, and the resulting probabilities were checked against IGoR. In a later analysis, TCR-TCR, TCR-HLA and TCR-CMV co-occurrence was scored with hypergeometric tests, and a repertoire-size bias correction was applied to TCR pairs. In a later analysis, false discovery rates were estimated by permuting HLA or CMV assignments 20 times. In a later analysis, co-occurring TCRs were grouped using DBSCAN, and TCRdist sequence similarity was added for clustering within HLA-allele-positive subsets. Co-occurrence clustering excluded repertoires with fewer than 30,000 or more than 120,000 public chains, plus five with anomalous nucleotide sharing. TCRdb stores this immuneACCESS table with in-frame sequences only. Part of the clones is absent; in the studies checked, under half of the shortfall reflects unresolved V genes, and no reason is known for the rest. From that table come the V and J calls and clone size; the DNA was used to work out D and trimming. The sample contains approximately 220,000 clones, roughly 84% of them found a single time. The top ten hold 0.71% of the sample.

The source of the sample is a study of cytomegalovirus exposure and HLA in healthy donors (dated by TCRdb to the late 2010s). Notes on the research overall: An earlier analysis of a few hundred of the donors reported about 280 Gb of sequence data and 100 million to 120 million unique TCR beta sequences obtained from some 170 million T cells. An early release that covered more than 550 HLA-typed donors contained approximately 300 gigabases of sequencing data and some 87 million unique TCR sequences. The genetic ancestry cluster associated with self-reported Caucasian donors included approximately 85% of the 398 genotyped donors. The study aimed to test whether cataloging public T cell receptors could reveal signatures of past pathogen exposure. The study used immunosequencing to profile the T cell repertoires of about 670 subjects and linked those repertoires to cytomegalovirus serostatus. In addition to the first cohort of around 670 subjects, a separate validation cohort of over 90 different subjects was used. The study combined high-throughput TCR immunosequencing, statistical association of individual TCRs with disease status, and machine learning to predict cytomegalovirus infection status. In a later analysis, previously published TCR beta repertoires from several hundred donors were re-analyzed and high-resolution HLA genotyping was added so that TCR occurrence patterns could be studied. The later analysis used no new phenotypic data to find candidate immune exposures, relying instead on TCR beta sequences and their occurrence across donors. An earlier analysis of around 580 of the donors used high-throughput TCR beta sequencing to judge whether each TCR beta V gene segment behaved as functional or pseudogenic. Donor age, sex, ethnicity and CMV serostatus were compiled together with the repertoire data. In a later genetic analysis, genome-wide SNP genotypes for about 55% of the roughly 670 donors were used, and that subset was treated as a discovery cohort. Every repertoire in the discovery cohort had been generated on one and the same sequencing platform. Both class I and class II loci were covered by HLA typing, at four-digit resolution. Typing coverage differed by locus: A, B, C, DRB1 and DQB1 were typed in roughly 620-640 donors, DQA1 in 522, DPA1 in nearly 610, and DPB1 in around 490. Because of strong linkage in the cohort, a handful of DR-DQ haplotypes were treated as single units for association and clustering. On average, roughly 240,000 unique TCR beta nucleotide sequences were sequenced per donor among 398 genotyped donors of the cohort, with 15% to 20% of those sequences being non-productive.

Here is what the overall study found, with its caveats: The classifier was reported to diagnose cytomegalovirus status with high specificity and sensitivity in both the original cohort and the validation cohort. In an earlier analysis of roughly 560 of the donors, most TCR beta V segments were observed in productive rearrangements about 87% or about 30% of the time, broadly matching IMGT annotations. In a later analysis, the rate of TCR association differed among HLA loci, with DRB1 alleles having the most associated TCRs and HLA-C alleles having the fewest. Several of the top co-occurrence clusters appeared to be linked to parvovirus B19, influenza, CMV and Epstein-Barr virus, according to a later analysis. For the cohort, immune exposure information was limited to CMV serostatus. A later analysis associated 16,951 TCR beta sequences with specific HLA alleles at a false discovery rate of 0.05. According to a later analysis, most CMV-associated TCR beta chains appeared to be HLA-restricted, and the HLA associations seemed to be driven largely by CMV exposure. A further reported finding was that TCR beta sequences accurately predicted the HLA-A and HLA-B alleles for most subjects in the first cohort. Most TCR sequences were observed very rarely across donors, whereas some public TCRs were present in many individuals. Compared with equally common non-associated chains, HLA-associated TCR beta chains in a later analysis were more clonally expanded and had lower generation probabilities. The authors suggested that the approach could potentially be extended to other disease states and immunological phenotypes. When HLA alleles, especially DR and DQ, strongly co-occurred, attributing TCR associations to individual alleles was difficult. A group of highly shared sequence variants was considered likely to be a technical artifact of the sequencing pipeline. In the study, some 160 TCR beta chains were listed as associated with cytomegalovirus. Some IMGT-functional V segments, including TRBV6-2 and TRBV6-3, could not be told apart with the 87-base-pair reads, so those segments were excluded. Because HLA typing was unavailable for some donors at each locus, only the typed subset was used in association tests. In a later genetic analysis, fewer N-insertions in productive TCRs were reported among donors in an Asian-associated ancestry cluster than the roughly 710-donor mean. Linkage disequilibrium might explain the correlated functional status among segregating V segments, but an unknown experimental factor could not be ruled out. In vitro tests confirmed that a few of the cytomegalovirus-associated TCR beta chains recognize cytomegalovirus antigens. In this cohort, only TCR beta chains were sequenced, and detectable features were limited by the absence of alpha or paired-chain data. V-gene and J-gene trimming of TCR beta chains was associated with a missense DCLRE1C variant in a later genetic analysis, and the association was replicated in an independent cohort. Because counts were too low, some 17 rarely observed V segments, including chromosome 9 orphons, were left out of the earlier analysis of a few hundred of the donors. Roughly uniform sequencing depth across donors was assumed in presence/absence analyses, although this assumption may not hold.

Sequencing input: PBMCs. The chain uses TRBV19 and TRBJ2-2, with a weak D call of TRBD1 (6 bases match). The TCR originated in a boy aged 2-9 years in good health and CMV-seronegative. The DNA sequence follows: TGTGCCAGTAGTATTCGACAGGATGGGACCGGGGAGCTGTTTTTT. Translated, it reads CASSIRQDGTGELFF.